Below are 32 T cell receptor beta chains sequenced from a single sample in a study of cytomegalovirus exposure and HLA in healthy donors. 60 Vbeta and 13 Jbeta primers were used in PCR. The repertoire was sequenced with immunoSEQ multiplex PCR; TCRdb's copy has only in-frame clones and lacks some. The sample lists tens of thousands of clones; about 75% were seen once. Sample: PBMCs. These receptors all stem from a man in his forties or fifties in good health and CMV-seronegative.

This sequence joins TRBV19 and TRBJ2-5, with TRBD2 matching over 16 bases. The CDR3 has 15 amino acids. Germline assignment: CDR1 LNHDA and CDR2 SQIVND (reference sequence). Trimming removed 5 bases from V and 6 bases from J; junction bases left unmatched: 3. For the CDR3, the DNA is TGTGCCAGTAGTGCGGGACTAGCGGGGGGGAAGACCCAGTACTTC. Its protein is CASSAGLAGGKTQYF.

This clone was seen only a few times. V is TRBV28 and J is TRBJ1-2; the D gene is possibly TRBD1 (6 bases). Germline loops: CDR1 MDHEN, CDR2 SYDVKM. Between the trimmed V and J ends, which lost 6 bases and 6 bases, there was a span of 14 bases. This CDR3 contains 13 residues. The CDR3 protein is CASSLGQGHGYTF. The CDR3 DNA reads TGTGCCAGCAGCTTGGGGCAGGGGCATGGCTACACCTTC.

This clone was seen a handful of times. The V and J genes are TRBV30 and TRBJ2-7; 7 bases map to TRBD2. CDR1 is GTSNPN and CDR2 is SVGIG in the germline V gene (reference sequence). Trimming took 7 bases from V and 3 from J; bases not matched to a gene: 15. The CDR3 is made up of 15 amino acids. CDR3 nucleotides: TGTGCCTTCGGACTAGGGCTTTATAATGGCTACGAGCAGTACTTC. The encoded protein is CAFGLGLYNGYEQYF.

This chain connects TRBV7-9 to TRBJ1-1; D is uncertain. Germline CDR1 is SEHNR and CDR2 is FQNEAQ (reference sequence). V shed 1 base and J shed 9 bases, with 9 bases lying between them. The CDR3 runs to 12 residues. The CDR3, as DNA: TGTGCCAGCAGCTTAGTGGAGTATAAAGCTTTCTTT. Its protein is CASSLVEYKAFF.

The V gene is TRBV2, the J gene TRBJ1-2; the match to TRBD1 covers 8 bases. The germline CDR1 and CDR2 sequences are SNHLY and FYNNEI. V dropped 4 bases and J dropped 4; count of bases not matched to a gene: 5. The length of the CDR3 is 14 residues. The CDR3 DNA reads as TGTGCCAGCAGTGTGGACAGGGTGAGCTATGGCTACACCTTC. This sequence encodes CASSVDRVSYGYTF. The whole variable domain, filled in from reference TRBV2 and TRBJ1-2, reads EPEVTQTPSHQVTQMGQEVILRCVPISNHLYFYWYRQILGQKVEFLVSFYNNEISEKSEIFDDQFSVERPDGSNFTLKIRSTKLEDSAMYFCASSVDRVSYGYTFGSGTRLTVV.

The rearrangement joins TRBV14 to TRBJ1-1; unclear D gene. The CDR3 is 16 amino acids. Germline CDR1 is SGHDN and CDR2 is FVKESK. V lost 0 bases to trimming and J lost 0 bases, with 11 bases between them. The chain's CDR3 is CASSQEETVMNTEAFF. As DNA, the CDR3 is TGTGCCAGCAGCCAAGAAGAAACGGTTATGAACACTGAAGCTTTCTTT.

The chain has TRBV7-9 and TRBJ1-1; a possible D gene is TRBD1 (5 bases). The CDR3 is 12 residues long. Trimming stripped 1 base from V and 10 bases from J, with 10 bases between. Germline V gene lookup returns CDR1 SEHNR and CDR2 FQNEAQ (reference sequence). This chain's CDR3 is CASSLDRGGAFF. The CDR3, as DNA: TGTGCCAGCAGCTTAGACCGCGGGGGAGCTTTCTTT.

CDR3 loop: CASNNKGAIEAFF. Here the CDR3 DNA reads TGTGCCAGCAACAACAAGGGGGCGATTGAAGCTTTCTTT. The rearrangement joins TRBV7-2 to TRBJ1-1; 7 nucleotides match TRBD1. V dropped 7 bases and J dropped 7; count of bases not matched to a gene: 9. Per the germline V gene, CDR1 is SGHTA and CDR2 is FQGNSA. The CDR3 contains 13 residues.

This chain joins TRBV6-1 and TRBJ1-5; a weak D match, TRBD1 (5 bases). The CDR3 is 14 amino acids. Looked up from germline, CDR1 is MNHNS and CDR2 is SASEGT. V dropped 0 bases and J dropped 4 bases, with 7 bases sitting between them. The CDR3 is CASSEARGNQPQHF. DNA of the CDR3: TGTGCCAGCAGTGAAGCGCGGGGGAATCAGCCCCAGCATTTT.

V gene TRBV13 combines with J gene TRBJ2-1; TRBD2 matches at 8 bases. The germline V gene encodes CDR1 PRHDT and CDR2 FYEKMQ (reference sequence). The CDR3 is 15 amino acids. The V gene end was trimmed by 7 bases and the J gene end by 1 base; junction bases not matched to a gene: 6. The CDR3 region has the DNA TGTGCCAGCACCCTGCGGGGGGTTTCCTACAATGAGCAGTTCTTC. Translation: CASTLRGVSYNEQFF.

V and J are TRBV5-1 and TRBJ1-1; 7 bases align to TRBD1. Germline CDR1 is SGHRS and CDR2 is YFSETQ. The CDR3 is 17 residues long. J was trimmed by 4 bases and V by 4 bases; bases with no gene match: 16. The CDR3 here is CASSQDREVFRVTEAFF. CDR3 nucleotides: TGCGCCAGCAGCCAAGACAGGGAAGTGTTTCGTGTCACTGAAGCTTTCTTT.

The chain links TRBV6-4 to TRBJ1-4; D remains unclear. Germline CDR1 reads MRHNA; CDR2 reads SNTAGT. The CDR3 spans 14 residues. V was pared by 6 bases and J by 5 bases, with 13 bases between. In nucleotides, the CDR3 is TGTGCCAGCAGCCAGGAGGGAGGGAATGAAAAACTGTTTTTT. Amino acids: CASSQEGGNEKLFF.

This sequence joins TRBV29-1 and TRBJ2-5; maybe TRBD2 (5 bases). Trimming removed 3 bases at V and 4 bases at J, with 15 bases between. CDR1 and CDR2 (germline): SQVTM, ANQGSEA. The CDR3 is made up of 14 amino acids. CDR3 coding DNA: TGCAGCGTTGATGGCCCTACCCGGGGAGAGACCCAGTACTTC. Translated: CSVDGPTRGETQYF.

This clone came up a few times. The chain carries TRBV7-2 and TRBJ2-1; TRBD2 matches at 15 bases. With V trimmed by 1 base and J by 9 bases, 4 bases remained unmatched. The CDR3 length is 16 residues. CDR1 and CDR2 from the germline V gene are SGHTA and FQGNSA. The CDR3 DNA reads TGTGCCAGCAGCTTAGAAGGGACTAGCGGGAGGTTTGAGCAGTTCTTC. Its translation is CASSLEGTSGRFEQFF.

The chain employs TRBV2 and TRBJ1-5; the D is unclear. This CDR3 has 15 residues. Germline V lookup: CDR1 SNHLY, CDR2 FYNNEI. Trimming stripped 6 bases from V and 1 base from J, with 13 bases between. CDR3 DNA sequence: TGTGCCAGCAGACCCACCCAGGAAAGCAATCAGCCCCAGCATTTT. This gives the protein CASRPTQESNQPQHF.

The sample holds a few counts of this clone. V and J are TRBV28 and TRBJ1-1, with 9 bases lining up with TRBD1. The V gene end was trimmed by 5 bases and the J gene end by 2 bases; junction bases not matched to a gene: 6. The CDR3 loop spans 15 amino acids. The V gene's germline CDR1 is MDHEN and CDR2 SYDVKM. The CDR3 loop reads CASSVPGQGNTEAFF. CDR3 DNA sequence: TGTGCCAGCAGTGTCCCGGGACAGGGAAACACTGAAGCTTTCTTT.

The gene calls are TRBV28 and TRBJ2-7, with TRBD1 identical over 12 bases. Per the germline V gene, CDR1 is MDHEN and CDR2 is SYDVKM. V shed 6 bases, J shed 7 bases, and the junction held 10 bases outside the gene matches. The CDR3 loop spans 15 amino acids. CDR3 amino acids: CASRSPGQGAGEQYF. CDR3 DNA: TGTGCCAGCAGATCACCGGGACAGGGGGCTGGAGAGCAGTACTTC.

CDR3 in DNA: TGTGCCAGCAGCCAGGACAGGGGAGTCCTGACTTTC. Translated: CASSQDRGVLTF. The chain employs TRBV5-6 and TRBJ2-6; 9 bases are a match to TRBD1. With 4 bases clipped from V and 13 bases from J, the junction kept 3 bases outside the gene matches. The CDR3 length is 12 residues. CDR1 and CDR2 (germline): SGHDT, YYEEEE.

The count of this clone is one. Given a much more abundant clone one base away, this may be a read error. CDR3 nucleotides: TGCGCCAGCAGCCTGACCGATAGCGGGATAATACGAGTGGGCACCGGGGAGCTGTTTTTT. Encoded protein: CASSLTDSGIIRVGTGELFF. The V call is TRBV4-1, the J call TRBJ2-2, with 8 positions matching TRBD2. Trimming at V came to 4 bases and at J to 4 bases, leaving 20 bases not matched to a gene. The CDR3 has 20 residues. The germline V gene encodes CDR1 MGHRA and CDR2 YSYEKL.

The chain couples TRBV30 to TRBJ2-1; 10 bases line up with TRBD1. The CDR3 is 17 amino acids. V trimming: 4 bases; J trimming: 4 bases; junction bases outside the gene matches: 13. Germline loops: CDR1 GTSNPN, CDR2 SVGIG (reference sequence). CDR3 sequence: CAWTNGWGQGKYNEQFF. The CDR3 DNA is TGTGCCTGGACTAATGGGTGGGGACAGGGGAAATACAATGAGCAGTTCTTC.

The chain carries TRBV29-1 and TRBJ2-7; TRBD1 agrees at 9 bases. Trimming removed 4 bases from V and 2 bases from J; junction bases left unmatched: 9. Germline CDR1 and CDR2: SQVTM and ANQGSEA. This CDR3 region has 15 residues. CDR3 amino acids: CSVVWGGQGPYEQYF. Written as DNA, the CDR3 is TGCAGCGTTGTTTGGGGGGGACAGGGACCCTACGAGCAGTACTTC.

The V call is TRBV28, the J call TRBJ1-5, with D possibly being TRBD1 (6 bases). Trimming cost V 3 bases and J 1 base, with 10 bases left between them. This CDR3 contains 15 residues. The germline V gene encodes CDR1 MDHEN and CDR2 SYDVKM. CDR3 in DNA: TGTGCCAGCAGTTTGGACCAGGGGAGCAATCAGCCCCAGCATTTT. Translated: CASSLDQGSNQPQHF.

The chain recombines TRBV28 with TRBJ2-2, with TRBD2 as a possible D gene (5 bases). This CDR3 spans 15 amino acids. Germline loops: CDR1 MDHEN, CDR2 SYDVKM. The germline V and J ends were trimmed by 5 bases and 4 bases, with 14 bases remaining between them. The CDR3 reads CASSRAGRSTGELFF. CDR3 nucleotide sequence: TGTGCCAGCAGTCGGGCGGGCCGGAGCACCGGGGAGCTGTTTTTT.

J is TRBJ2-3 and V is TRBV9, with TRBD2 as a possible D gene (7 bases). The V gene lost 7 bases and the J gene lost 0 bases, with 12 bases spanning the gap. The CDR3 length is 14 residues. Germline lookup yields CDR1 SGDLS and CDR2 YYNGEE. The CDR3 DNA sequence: TGTGCCAGCCGCGGGGGCGCCAGCACAGATACGCAGTATTTT. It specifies CASRGGASTDTQYF.

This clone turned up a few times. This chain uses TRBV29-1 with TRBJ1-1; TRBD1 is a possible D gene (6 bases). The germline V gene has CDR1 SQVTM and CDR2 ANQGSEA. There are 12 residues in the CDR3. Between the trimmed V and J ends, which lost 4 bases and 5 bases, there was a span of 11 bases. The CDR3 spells CSVVPGVTEAFF. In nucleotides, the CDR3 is TGCAGCGTTGTGCCAGGGGTTACTGAAGCTTTCTTT.

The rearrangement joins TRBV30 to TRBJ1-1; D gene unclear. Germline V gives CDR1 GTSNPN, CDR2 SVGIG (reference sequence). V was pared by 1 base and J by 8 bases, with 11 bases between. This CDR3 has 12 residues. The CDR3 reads CAWSAAVQEAFF. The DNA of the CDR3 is TGTGCCTGGAGTGCCGCAGTCCAAGAAGCTTTCTTT.

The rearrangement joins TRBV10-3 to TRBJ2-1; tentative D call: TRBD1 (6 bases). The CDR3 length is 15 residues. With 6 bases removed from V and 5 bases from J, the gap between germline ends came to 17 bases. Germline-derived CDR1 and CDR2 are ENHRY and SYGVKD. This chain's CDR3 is CAIRNRAAIDNEQFF. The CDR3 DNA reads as TGTGCCATCAGGAACAGGGCAGCAATCGACAATGAGCAGTTCTTC.

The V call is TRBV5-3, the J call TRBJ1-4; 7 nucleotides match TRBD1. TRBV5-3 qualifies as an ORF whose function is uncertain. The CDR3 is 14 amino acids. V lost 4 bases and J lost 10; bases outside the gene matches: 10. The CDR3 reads CARSLRGGGGKLFF. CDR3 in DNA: TGTGCCAGAAGCCTTCGAGGGGGCGGAGGAAAACTGTTTTTT.

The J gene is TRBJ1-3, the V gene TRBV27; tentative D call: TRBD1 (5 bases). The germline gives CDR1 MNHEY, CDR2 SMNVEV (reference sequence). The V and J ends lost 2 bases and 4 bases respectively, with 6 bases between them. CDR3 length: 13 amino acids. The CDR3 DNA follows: TGTGCCAGCAGTTTAAACAGGGGAAACACCATATATTTT. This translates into CASSLNRGNTIYF.

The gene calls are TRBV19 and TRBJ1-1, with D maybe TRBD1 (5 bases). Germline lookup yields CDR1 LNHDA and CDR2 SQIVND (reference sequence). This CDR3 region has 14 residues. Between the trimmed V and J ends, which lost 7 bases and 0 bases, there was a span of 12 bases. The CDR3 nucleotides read TGTGCCAGTAATCAAGGGGTTATGAACACTGAAGCTTTCTTT. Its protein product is CASNQGVMNTEAFF.

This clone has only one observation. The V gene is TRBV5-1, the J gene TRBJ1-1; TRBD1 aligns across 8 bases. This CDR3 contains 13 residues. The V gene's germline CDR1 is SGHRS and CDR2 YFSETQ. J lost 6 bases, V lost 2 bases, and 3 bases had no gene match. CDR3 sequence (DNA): TGCGCCAGCAGCTTCTCAGGGGGCCCTGAAGCTTTCTTT. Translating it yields CASSFSGGPEAFF.

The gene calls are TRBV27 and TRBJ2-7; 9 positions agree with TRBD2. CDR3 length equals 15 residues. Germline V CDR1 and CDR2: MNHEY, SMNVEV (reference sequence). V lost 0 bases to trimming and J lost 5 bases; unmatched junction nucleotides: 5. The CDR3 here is CASSLSRGGGNEQYF. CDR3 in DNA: TGTGCCAGCAGTTTATCGCGGGGGGGTGGTAACGAGCAGTACTTC.